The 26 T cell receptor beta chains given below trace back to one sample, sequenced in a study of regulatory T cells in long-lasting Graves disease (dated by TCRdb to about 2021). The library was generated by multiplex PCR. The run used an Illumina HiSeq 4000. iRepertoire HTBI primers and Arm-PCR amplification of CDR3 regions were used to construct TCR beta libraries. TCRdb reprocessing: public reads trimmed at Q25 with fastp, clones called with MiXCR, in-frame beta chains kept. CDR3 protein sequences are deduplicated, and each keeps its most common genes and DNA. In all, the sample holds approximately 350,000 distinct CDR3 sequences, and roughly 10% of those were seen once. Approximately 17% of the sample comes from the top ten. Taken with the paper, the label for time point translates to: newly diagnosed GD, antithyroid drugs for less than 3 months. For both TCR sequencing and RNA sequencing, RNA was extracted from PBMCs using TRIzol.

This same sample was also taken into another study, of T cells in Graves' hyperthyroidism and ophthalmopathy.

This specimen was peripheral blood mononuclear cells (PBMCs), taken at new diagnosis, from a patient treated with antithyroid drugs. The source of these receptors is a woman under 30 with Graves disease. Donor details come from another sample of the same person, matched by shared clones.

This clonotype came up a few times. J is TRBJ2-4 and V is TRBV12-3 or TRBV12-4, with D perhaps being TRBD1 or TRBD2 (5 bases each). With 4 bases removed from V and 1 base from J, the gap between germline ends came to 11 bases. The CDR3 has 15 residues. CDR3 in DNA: TGTGCCAGCAGTTATCCCGGGACGGCCAAAAACATTCAGTACTTC. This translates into CASSYPGTAKNIQYF.

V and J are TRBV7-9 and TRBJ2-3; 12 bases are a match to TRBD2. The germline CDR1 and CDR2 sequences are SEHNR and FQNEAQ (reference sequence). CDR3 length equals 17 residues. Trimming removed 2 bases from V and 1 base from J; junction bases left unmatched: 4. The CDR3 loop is CASSLSRLAGGTDTQYF. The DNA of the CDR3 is TGTGCCAGCAGCTTATCCCGACTAGCGGGGGGCACAGATACGCAGTATTTT.

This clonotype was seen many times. The CDR3 spells CASSLTSSAVGTQYF. CDR3 sequence (DNA): TGTGCCAGCAGTTTAACTAGCTCCGCCGTAGGGACCCAGTACTTC. The chain has TRBV27 and TRBJ2-5; D is perhaps TRBD2 (6 bases). Trimming removed 2 bases at V and 7 bases at J, with 17 bases between. The V gene's germline CDR1 is MNHEY and CDR2 SMNVEV (reference sequence). The CDR3 is 15 residues long.

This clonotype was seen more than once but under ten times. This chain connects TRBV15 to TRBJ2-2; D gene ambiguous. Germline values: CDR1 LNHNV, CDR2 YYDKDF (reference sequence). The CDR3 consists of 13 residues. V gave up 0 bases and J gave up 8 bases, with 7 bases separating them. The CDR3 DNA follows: TGTGCCACCAGCAGAGACGTTCCAGGGGAGCTGTTTTTT. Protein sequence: CATSRDVPGELFF. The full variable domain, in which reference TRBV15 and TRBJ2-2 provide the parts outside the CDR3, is DAMVIQNPRYQVTQFGKPVTLSCSQTLNHNVMYWYQQKSSQAPKLLFHYYDKDFNNEADTPDNFQSRRPNTSFCFLDIRSPGLGDTAMYLCATSRDVPGELFFGEGSRLTVL.

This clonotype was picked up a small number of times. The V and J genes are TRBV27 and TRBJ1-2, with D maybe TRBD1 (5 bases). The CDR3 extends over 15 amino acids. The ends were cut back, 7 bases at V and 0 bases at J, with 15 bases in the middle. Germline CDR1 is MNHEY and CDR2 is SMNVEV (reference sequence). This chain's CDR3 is CASNSRASSNYGYTF. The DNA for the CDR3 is TGTGCCAGCAACTCCAGGGCCTCCTCTAACTATGGCTACACCTTC.

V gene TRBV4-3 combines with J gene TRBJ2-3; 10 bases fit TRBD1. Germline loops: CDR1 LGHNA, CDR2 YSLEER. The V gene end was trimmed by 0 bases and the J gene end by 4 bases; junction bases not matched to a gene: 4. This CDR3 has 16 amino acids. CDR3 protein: CASSQDKGQGADTQYF. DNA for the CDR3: TGCGCCAGCAGCCAAGATAAAGGACAGGGGGCAGATACGCAGTATTTT.

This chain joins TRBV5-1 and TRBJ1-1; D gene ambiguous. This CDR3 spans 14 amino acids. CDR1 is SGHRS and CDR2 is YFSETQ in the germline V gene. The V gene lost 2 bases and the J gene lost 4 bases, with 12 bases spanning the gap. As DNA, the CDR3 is TGCGCCAGCAGCTTAAAGACCCCTCGCACTGAAGCTTTCTTT. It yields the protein CASSLKTPRTEAFF. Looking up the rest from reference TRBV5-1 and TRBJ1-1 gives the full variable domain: KAGVTQTPRYLIKTRGQQVTLSCSPISGHRSVSWYQQTPGQGLQFLFEYFSETQRNKGNFPGRFSGRQFSNSRSEMNVSTLELGDSALYLCASSLKTPRTEAFFGQGTRLTVV.

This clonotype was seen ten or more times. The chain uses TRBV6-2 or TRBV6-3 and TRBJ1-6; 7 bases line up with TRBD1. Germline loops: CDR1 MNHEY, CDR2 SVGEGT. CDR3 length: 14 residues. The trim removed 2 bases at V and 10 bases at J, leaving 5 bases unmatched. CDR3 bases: TGTGCCAGCAGTTACAGGGGGCTGAGATCACCCCTCCACTTT. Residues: CASSYRGLRSPLHF.

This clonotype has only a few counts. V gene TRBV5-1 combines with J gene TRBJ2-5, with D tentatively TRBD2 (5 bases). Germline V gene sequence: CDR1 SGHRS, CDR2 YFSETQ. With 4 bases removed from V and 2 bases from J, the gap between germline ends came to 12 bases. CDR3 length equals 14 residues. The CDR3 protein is CASSRSREQETQYF. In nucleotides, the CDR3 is TGCGCCAGCAGCCGTTCTAGGGAGCAAGAGACCCAGTACTTC.

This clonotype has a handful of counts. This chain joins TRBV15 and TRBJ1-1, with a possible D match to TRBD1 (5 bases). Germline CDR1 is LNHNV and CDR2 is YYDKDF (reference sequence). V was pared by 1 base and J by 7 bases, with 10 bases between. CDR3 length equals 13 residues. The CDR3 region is CATSRVGAGEAFF. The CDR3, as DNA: TGTGCCACCAGCAGAGTAGGGGCAGGTGAAGCTTTCTTT.

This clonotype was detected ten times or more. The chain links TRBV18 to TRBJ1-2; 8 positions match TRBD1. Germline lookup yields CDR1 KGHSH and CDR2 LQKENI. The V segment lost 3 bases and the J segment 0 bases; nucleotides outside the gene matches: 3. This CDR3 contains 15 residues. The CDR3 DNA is TGTGCCAGCTCACCGGGGACAGGCCCTAACTATGGCTACACCTTC. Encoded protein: CASSPGTGPNYGYTF.

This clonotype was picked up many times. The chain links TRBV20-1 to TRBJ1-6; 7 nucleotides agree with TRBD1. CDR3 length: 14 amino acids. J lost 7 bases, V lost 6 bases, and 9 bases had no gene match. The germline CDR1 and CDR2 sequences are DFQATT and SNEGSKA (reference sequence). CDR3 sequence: CSAARDRQNSPLHF. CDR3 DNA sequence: TGCAGTGCAGCCCGGGACAGACAAAATTCACCCCTCCACTTT.

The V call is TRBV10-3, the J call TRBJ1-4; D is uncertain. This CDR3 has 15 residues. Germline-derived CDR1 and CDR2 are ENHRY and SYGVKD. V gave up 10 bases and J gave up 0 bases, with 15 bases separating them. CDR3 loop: CATQPSDATNEKLFF. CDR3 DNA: TGTGCCACGCAGCCTTCCGATGCAACTAATGAAAAACTGTTTTTT.

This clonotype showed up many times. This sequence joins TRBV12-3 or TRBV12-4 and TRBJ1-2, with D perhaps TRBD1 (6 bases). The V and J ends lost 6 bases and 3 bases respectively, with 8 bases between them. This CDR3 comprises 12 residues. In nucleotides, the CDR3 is TGTGCCAGCAGGCGGACAGACTATGGCTACACCTTC. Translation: CASRRTDYGYTF.

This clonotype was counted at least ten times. CDR3 nucleotide sequence: TGTGCCAGCACCCTAGACACCATCACCGGGGAGCTGTTTTTT. Its translation is CASTLDTITGELFF. The J gene is TRBJ2-2, the V gene TRBV7-2; D not certain. Germline lookup yields CDR1 SGHTA and CDR2 FQGNSA. The CDR3 covers 14 residues. V was cut by 7 bases and J by 4 bases, with 13 bases left in between.

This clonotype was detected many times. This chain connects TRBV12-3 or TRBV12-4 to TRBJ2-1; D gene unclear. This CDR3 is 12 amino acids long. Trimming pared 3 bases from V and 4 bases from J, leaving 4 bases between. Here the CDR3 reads CASSFLYNEQFF. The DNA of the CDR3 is TGTGCCAGCAGTTTTCTGTACAATGAGCAGTTCTTC.

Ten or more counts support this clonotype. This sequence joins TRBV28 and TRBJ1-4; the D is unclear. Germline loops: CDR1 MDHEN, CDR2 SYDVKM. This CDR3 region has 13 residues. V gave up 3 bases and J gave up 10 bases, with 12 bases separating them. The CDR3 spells CASSLLIWGKLFF. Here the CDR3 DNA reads TGTGCCAGCAGTTTGCTGATCTGGGGAAAACTGTTTTTT.

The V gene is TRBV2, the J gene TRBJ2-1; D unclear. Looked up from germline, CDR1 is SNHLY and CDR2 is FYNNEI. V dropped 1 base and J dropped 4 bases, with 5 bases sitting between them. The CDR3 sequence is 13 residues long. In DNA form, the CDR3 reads TGTGCCAGCAGTGAAGGCGTATACAATGAGCAGTTCTTC. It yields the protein CASSEGVYNEQFF.

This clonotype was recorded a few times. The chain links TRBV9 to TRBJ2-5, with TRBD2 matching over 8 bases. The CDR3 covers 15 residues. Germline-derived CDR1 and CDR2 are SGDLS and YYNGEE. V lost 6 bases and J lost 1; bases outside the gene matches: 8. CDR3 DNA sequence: TGTGCCAGCATACTAGCGGCAAATTTCCAAGAGACCCAGTACTTC. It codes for CASILAANFQETQYF.

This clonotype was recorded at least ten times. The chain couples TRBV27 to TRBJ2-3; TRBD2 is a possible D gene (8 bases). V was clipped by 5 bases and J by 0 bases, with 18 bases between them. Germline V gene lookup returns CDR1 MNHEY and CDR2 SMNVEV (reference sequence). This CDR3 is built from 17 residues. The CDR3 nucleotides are TGTGCCAGCAGTCTCCTCGGGAGGGGGCCTAGCACAGATACGCAGTATTTT. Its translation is CASSLLGRGPSTDTQYF.

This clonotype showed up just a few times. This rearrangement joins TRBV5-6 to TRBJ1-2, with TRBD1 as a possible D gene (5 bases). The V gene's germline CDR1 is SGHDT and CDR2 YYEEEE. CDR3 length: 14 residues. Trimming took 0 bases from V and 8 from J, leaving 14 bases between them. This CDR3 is CASSLARGFWGYTF. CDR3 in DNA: TGTGCCAGCAGCTTGGCACGGGGCTTCTGGGGCTACACCTTC.

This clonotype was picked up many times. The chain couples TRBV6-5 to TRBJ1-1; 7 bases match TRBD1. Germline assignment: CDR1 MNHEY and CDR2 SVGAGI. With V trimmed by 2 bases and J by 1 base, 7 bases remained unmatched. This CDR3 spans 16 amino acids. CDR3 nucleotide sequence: TGTGCCAGCAGTTACGACCGGGACAGAGCGAACACTGAAGCTTTCTTT. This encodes CASSYDRDRANTEAFF.

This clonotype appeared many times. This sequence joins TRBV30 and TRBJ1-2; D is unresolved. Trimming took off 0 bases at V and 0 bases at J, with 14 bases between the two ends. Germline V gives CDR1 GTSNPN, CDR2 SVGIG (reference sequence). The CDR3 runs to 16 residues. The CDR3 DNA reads TGTGCCTGGAGTGTACTAAGGAGACAAACTAACTATGGCTACACCTTC. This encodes CAWSVLRRQTNYGYTF.

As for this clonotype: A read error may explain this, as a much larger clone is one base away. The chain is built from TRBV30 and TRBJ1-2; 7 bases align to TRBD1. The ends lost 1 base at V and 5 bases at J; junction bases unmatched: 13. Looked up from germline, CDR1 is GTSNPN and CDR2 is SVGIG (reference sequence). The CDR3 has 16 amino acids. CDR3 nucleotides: TGTGCCTGGAGTGGTCTGGTGTCGAGCAGGGGGTATGGCTACACCTTC. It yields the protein CAWSGLVSSRGYGYTF.

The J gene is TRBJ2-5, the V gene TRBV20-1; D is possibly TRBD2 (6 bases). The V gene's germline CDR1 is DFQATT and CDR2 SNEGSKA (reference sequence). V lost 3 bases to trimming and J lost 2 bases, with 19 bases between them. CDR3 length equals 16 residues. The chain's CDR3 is CSASGSTLRGQETQYF. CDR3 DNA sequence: TGCAGTGCTAGCGGGAGTACGTTACGGGGGCAAGAGACCCAGTACTTC.

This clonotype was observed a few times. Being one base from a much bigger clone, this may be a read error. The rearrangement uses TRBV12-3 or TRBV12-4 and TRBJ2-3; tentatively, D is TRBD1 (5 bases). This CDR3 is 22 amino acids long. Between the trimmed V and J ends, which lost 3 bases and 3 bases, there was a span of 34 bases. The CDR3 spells CASSLGPMGRATYGTTTDTQYF. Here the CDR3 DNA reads TGTGCCAGCAGTTTGGGGCCTATGGGTAGAGCGACTTACGGAACGACAACAGATACGCAGTATTTT.